The clone carrying this T cell receptor (beta chain) was recorded only once. This specimen belongs to a study of CD8+CD57+ T cells in acquired aplastic anemia. Study information: For CD4+ cells, healthy donors had an average of approximately 11 million reads.

Genomic DNA was employed as the template in profiling TCR beta VDJ and CDR3. Each CDR3 protein is one row after TCRdb ran MiXCR on the reads. The data contain about 110,000 distinct CDR3 sequences, 51% of them singletons. Germline V gene sequence: CDR1 MGHDK, CDR2 SYGVNS. V dropped 4 bases and J dropped 6; count of bases not matched to a gene: 19. CDR3 size: 18 residues. This clonotype was sampled from a human donor in good health, serving as a control. The sequenced material came from sorted CD4+, CD8+, or CD8+CD57+ T cells (not recorded which) from PBMCs. The V and J genes are TRBV25-1 and TRBJ1-1, with 8 bases matching TRBD1. The CDR3 region has the DNA TGTGCCAGCAGTGGGGGGGGCAGGGGGCGATCCAGTGACCCTGAAGCTTTCTTT. This codes for CASSGGGRGRSSDPEAFF.